This TCR beta chain was obtained from a study of T cell changes during pregnancy in multiple sclerosis. Here immunoSEQ multiplex PCR was the method, and the copy in TCRdb shows in-frame clones only, minus some. The table lists over 55,000 clones, roughly 90% of them singletons. The CDR3 runs to 13 residues. Germline V gene lookup returns CDR1 SGHRS and CDR2 YFSETQ. Trimming removed 3 bases from V and 4 bases from J, with 7 bases in between. The genes are TRBV5-1 and TRBJ2-2; D unclear. This material consisted of peripheral blood, taken after pregnancy. This clonotype was obtained from a female donor in good health, enrolled as a control in a pregnancy study. The CDR3 here is CASSSGSTGELFF. In DNA form, the CDR3 reads TGCGCCAGCAGCTCCGGGTCCACCGGGGAGCTGTTTTTT.